The rows below give T cell receptor beta chains drawn from one sample of a study of T cell clonotyping in hematopoietic cell transplantation. Measured with immunoSEQ multiplex PCR; TCRdb has only the in-frame clones, and not every one. The data contain 8,500 to 14,000 clones, more than 90% of them singletons. Sample: peripheral blood mononuclear cells, taken before stem cell transplant. The receptors were sampled from a woman in her thirties or forties with acute myeloid leukemia. Some clones in this sample may be carry-over from other donors' samples. Both conserved end residues are trimmed from each CDR3.

J gene | V gene | CDR3 protein
TRBJ2-2 | TRBV4-1 | ASSHETGLGTGELF
TRBJ1-2 | TRBV19 | ASSTSTGSNYGYT
TRBJ1-3 | TRBV28 | ASSLLRGEISGNTIY
TRBJ2-2 | TRBV30 | ACSGVISNTGELF
TRBJ1-2 | TRBV27 | ASSHSVSNRAKHGYT
TRBJ2-1 | TRBV5-1 | ASTGTSATSYNEQF
TRBJ2-3 | TRBV2 | ASIQTYTDTQY
TRBJ2-5 | TRBV5-1 | ASRPSGRDQETQY
TRBJ2-5 | TRBV28 | ASSPPRGQQETQY
TRBJ2-7 | TRBV7-8 | ASSLELRLAGGGYEQY
TRBJ1-4 | TRBV2 | ASSQDRTTNEKLF
TRBJ2-1 | TRBV4-1 | ASSQVSGRGVYNEQF
TRBJ1-5 | TRBV27 | ASSLFGGHQNQPQH
TRBJ1-3 | TRBV2 | ASSEQGGNTIY
TRBJ2-2 | TRBV30 | AWTSGRKELF